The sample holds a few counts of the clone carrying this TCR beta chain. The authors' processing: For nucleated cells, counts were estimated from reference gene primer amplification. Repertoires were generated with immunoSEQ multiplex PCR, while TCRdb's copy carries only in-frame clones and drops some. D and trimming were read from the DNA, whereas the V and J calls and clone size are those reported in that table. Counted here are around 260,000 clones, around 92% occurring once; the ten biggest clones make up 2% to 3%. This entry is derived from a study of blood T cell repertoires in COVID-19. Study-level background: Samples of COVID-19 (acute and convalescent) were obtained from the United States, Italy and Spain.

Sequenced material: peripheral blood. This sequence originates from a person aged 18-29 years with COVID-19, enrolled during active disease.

CDR3 sequence reads: CASSLSSGSSYEQYF. Written as DNA, the CDR3 is TGTGCCAGCAGCTTGAGTAGCGGAAGCTCCTACGAGCAGTACTTC. The chain is built from TRBV5-6 and TRBJ2-7; D might be TRBD2 (6 bases). In germline, CDR1 is SGHDT, CDR2 YYEEEE. Trimming shortened V by 1 base and J by 0 bases, and 11 bases separated the two germline ends. The CDR3 sequence is 15 residues long.